Included here is one T cell receptor (beta chain) sequence, with context. Repertoires were generated with immunoSEQ multiplex PCR, while TCRdb's copy carries only in-frame clones and drops some. The table lists fewer than 30,000 clones, 88% of them singletons. The sample comes from a study of OX40 agonist ivuxolimab in advanced cancers. Deletions cut 0 bases from V and 9 bases from J, with 15 bases between. CDR1 and CDR2 (germline): MNHEY, SVGAGI. This CDR3 has 15 residues. The origin of this receptor is an adult with an advanced solid tumor such as melanoma, head and neck, liver or kidney cancer. The gene calls are TRBV6-5 and TRBJ2-1; a possible D gene is TRBD1 (5 bases). The sample consisted of CD4+ or CD8+ T cells sorted from blood, taken in a trial of the OX40 agonist ivuxolimab. CDR3 DNA: TGTGCCAGCAGTTACTCAATGGGGCGCGGTAGTGAGCAGTTCTTC. It encodes CASSYSMGRGSEQFF.